The text below deals with one T cell receptor beta chain. What it recognizes is unknown. The sample is drawn from a study of STAT5B mutations in CD4+ large granular lymphocyte leukemia. Study results and caveats: Without putative leukemic clones, patient CD4-sorted repertoires remained more clonal than healthy CD4+ repertoires.

Some clones are missing from TCRdb's copy, which holds only in-frame ones; the method was immunoSEQ multiplex PCR. The repertoire holds about 25,000 clones, with 81% as singletons. Sequenced sample: CD4+ T cells from blood buffy coats. The source is a human donor in good health.

In nucleotides, the CDR3 is TGTGCCAGCAGCTTAGACGGAGGGAACACTGAAGCTTTCTTT. Amino acids: CASSLDGGNTEAFF. The chain employs TRBV7-8 and TRBJ1-1; D is unresolved. The germline V gene encodes CDR1 SGHVS and CDR2 FQNEAQ. The CDR3 has 14 residues. V lost 1 base, J lost 1 base, and 7 bases lay in between.